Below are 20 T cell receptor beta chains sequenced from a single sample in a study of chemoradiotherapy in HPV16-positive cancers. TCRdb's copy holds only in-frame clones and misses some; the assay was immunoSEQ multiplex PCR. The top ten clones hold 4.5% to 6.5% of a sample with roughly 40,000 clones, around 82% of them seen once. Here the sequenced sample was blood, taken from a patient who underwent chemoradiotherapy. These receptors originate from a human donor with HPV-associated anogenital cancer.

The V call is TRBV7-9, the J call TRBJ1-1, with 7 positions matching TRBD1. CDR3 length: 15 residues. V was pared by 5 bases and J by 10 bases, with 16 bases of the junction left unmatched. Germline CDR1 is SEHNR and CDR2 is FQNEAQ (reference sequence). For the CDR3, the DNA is TGTGCCAGCAGCCTACCCGAGGGGGCTCAACTGGGAGCTTTCTTT. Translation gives CASSLPEGAQLGAFF.

The CDR3 protein is CAISEGGLAAEQYF. The CDR3 DNA reads TGTGCCATCAGTGAAGGTGGACTAGCCGCCGAGCAGTACTTC. The chain is built from TRBV10-3 and TRBJ2-7, with 8 bases lining up with TRBD2. The V gene's germline CDR1 is ENHRY and CDR2 SYGVKD. The V segment lost 3 bases and the J segment 6 bases; nucleotides outside the gene matches: 7. The CDR3 loop spans 14 amino acids.

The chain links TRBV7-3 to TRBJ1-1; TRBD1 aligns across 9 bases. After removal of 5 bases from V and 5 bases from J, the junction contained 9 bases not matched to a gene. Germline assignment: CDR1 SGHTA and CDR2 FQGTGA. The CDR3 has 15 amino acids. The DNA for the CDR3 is TGTGCCAGCAGCCTAGTGGAGACAGGGGGAACTGAAGCTTTCTTT. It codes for CASSLVETGGTEAFF.

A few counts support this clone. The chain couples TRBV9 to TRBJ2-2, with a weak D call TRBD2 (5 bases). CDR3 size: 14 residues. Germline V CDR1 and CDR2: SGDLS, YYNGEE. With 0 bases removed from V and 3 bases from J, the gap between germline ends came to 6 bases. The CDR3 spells CASSVGLYTGELFF. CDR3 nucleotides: TGTGCCAGCAGCGTAGGACTATACACCGGGGAGCTGTTTTTT.

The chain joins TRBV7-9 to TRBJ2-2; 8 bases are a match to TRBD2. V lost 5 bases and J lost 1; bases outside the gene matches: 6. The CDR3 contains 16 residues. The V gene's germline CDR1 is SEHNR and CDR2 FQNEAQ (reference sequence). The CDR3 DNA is TGTGCCAGCAGCCAGATAGCGGGGCTGAACACCGGGGAGCTGTTTTTT. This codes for CASSQIAGLNTGELFF.

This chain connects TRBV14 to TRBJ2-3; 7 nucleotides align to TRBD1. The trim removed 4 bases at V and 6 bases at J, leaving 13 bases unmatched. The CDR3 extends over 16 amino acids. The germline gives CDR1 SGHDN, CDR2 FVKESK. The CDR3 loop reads CASSPHRGPPGDTQYF. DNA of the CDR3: TGTGCCAGCAGCCCGCACAGGGGCCCACCCGGGGATACGCAGTATTTT.

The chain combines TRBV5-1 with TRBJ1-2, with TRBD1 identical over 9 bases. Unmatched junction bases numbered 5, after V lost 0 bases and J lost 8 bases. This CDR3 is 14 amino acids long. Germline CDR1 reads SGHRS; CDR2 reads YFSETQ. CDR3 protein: CASSLGTGEGGYTF. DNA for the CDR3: TGCGCCAGCAGCTTGGGGACAGGGGAAGGCGGCTACACCTTC.

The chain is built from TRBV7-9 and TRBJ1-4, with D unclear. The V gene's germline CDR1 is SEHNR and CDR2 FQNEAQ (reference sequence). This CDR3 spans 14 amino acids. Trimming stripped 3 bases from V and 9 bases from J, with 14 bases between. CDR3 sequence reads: CASSLEGRVQKLFF. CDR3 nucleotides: TGTGCCAGCAGCTTGGAGGGAAGGGTCCAAAAACTGTTTTTT.

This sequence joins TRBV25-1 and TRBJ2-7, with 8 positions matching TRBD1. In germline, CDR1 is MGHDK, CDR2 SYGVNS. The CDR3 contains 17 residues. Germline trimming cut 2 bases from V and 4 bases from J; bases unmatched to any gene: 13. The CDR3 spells CASSEPQGGRGRYEQYF. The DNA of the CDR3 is TGTGCCAGCAGTGAACCCCAGGGTGGCAGGGGGCGATACGAGCAGTACTTC.

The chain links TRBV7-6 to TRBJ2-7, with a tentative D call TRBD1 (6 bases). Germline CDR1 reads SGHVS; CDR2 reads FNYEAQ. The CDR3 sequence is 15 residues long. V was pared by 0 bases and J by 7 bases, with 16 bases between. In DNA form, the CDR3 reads TGTGCCAGCAGCTTAGCCTGGGACAAGGTGAAAGAGCAGTACTTC. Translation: CASSLAWDKVKEQYF.

This CDR3 reads CASSPQGSREAFF. The CDR3 DNA follows: TGTGCCAGTAGCCCACAGGGGAGTAGGGAAGCTTTCTTT. The gene calls are TRBV19 and TRBJ1-1; TRBD1 matches 7 bases. The CDR3 loop spans 13 amino acids. J lost 8 bases, V lost 6 bases, and 9 bases had no gene match. Germline loops: CDR1 LNHDA, CDR2 SQIVND (reference sequence). The full variable domain, completed using reference TRBV19 and TRBJ1-1, is DGGITQSPKYLFRKEGQNVTLSCEQNLNHDAMYWYRQDPGQGLRLIYYSQIVNDFQKGDIAEGYSVSREKKESFPLTVTSAQKNPTAFYLCASSPQGSREAFFGQGTRLTVV.

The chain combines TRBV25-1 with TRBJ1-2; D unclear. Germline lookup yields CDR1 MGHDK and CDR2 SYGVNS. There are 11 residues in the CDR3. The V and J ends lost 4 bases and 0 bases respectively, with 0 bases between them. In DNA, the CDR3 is TGTGCCAGCAGTGCTAACTATGGCTACACCTTC. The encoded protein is CASSANYGYTF.

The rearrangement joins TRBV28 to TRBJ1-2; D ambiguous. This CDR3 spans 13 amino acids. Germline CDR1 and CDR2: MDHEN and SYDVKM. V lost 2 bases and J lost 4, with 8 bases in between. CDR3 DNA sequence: TGTGCCAGCAGTTTACCGGGTGGCTATGGCTACACCTTC. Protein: CASSLPGGYGYTF.

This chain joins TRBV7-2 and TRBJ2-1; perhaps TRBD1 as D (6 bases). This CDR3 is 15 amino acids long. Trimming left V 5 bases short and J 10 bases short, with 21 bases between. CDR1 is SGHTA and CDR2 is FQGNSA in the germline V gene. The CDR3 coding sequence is TGTGCCAGCAGCCCCTACGCGGACAGTCATGGGGAGCAGTTCTTC. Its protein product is CASSPYADSHGEQFF.

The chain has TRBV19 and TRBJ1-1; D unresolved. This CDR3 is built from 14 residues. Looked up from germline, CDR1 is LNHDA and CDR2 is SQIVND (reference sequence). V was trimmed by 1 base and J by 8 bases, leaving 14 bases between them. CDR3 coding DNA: TGTGCCAGTAGTATAGGAGGAGGGCGCCGAGAAGCTTTCTTT. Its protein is CASSIGGGRREAFF.

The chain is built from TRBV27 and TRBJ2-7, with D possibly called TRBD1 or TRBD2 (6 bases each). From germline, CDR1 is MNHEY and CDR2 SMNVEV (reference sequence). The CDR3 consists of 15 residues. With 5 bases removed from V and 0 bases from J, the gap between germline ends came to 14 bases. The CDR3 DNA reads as TGTGCCAGCAGTCCAGGGGACTTCAGCTCCTACGAGCAGTACTTC. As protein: CASSPGDFSSYEQYF.

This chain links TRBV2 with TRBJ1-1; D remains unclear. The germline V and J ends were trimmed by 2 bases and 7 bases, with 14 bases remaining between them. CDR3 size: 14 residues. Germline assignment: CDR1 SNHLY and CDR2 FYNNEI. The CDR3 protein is CASSEISEPYEAFF. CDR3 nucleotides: TGTGCCAGCAGTGAAATCAGTGAACCTTATGAAGCTTTCTTT.

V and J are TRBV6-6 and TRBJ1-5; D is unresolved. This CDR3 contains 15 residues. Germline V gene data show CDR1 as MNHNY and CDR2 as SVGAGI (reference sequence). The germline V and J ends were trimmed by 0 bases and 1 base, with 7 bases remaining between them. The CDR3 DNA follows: TGTGCCAGCAGTTACTCTCGGGCAAGCAATCAGCCCCAGCATTTT. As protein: CASSYSRASNQPQHF.

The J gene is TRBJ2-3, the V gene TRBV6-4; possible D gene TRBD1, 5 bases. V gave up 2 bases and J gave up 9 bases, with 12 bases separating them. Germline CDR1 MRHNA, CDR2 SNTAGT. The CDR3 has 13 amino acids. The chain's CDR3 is CASSDREGVTQYF. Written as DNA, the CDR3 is TGTGCCAGCAGTGACCGCGAAGGGGTAACGCAGTATTTT.

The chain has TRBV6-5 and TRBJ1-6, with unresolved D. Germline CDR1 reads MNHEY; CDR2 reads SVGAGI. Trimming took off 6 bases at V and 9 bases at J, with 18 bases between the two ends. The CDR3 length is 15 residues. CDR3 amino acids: CASSLLLTRGSPLHF. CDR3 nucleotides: TGTGCCAGCAGCCTCCTTCTGACCCGAGGTTCACCCCTCCACTTT.